The present entry profiles one TCR beta chain with its context. TCRdb itself ran the RT-PCR reads through MiXCR, one entry per CDR3 protein. The sample consists of approximately 150,000 distinct CDR3 sequences, over 25% of them appearing once. This specimen belongs to a study of patients and donors after allogeneic stem cell transplantation. CDR1 and CDR2 (germline): SGHRS, YFSETQ. The V gene lost 6 bases and the J gene lost 4 bases, with 6 bases spanning the gap. The CDR3 loop spans 11 amino acids. V is TRBV5-1 and J is TRBJ2-3; D unresolved. This TCR was recovered from a human donor who was either an allogeneic HSCT recipient or a stem cell or donor lymphocyte infusion donor (not recorded which). It is not recorded whose cells these are; they may come from a transplant donor. The sequenced sample consisted of blood, either unsorted or a sorted T cell fraction (not recorded which). Here the CDR3 reads CASTASDTQYF. The DNA of the CDR3 is TGCGCCAGCACCGCGTCAGATACGCAGTATTTT.